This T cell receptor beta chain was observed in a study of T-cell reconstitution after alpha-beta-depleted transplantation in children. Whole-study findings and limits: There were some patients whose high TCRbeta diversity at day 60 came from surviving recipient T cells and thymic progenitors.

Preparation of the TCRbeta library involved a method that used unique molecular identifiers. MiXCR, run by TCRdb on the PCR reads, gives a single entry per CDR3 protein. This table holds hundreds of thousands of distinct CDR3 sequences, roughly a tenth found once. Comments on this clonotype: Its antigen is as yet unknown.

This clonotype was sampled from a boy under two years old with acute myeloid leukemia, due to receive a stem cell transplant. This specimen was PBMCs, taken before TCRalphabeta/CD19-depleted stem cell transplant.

The CDR3 reads CASRSDRETQYF. Written as DNA, the CDR3 is TGCGCCAGCCGCTCCGACAGGGAGACCCAGTACTTC. The V call is TRBV23-1, the J call TRBJ2-5; D may be TRBD1 (6 bases). TRBV23-1 is an open reading frame whose function is uncertain. V shed 8 bases and J shed 5 bases, with 12 bases lying between them. This CDR3 is 12 amino acids long.